This TCR beta chain was identified during a study of blood T cell repertoires in COVID-19. About the research overall: Sample material is recorded as cDNA or gDNA derived from T cells, B-cell-depleted T cells, or PBMCs.

Repertoires were generated with immunoSEQ multiplex PCR, while TCRdb's copy carries only in-frame clones and drops some. The table shows about 310,000 clones, with over 85% occurring only once. Cohorts were based on clinical histories the participants reported. The trim removed 6 bases at V and 6 bases at J, leaving 5 bases unmatched. The CDR3 sequence is 13 residues long. Sequenced: PBMCs or T cells enriched from blood (not recorded which). The V and J genes are TRBV12-3 or TRBV12-4 and TRBJ1-2, with 9 bases lining up with TRBD1. The clonotype was recovered from a woman aged 25 to 39 who had recovered from COVID-19. Here the CDR3 reads CASRRRTGDGYTF. As DNA, the CDR3 is TGTGCCAGCAGGCGACGGACAGGGGATGGCTACACCTTC.